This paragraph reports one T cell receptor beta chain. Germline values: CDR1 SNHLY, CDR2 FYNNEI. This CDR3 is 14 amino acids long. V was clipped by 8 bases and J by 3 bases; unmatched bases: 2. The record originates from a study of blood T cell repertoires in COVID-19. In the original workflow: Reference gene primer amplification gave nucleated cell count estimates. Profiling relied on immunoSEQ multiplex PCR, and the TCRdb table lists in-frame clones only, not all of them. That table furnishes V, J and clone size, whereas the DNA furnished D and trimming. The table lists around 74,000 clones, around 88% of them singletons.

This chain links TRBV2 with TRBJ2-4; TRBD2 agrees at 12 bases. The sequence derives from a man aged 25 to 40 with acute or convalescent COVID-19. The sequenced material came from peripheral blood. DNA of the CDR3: TGTGCCAGCGGGGGACTAGCGGGCAAAAACATTCAGTACTTC. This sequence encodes CASGGLAGKNIQYF.